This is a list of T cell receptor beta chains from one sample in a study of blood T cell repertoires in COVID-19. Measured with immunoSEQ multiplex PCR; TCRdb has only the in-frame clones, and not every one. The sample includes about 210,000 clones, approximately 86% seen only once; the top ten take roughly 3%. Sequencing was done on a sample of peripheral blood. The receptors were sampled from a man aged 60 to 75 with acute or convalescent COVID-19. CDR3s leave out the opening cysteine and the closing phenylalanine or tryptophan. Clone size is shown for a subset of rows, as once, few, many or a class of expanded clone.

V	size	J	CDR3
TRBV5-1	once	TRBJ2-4	ASSLDRGRGAKNIQY
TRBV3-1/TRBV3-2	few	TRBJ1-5	ASSQGGTGDQPQH
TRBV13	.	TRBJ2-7	ASSLRDRAYEQY
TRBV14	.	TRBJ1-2	ASSQALAGQGYT
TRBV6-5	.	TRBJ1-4	ASLPPRDRGRKLF
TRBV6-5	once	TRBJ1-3	ASSYTHSGFGNTIY
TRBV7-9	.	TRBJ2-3	ASSQTSGGGDTQY
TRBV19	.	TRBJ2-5	ASSSFKTSEWETQY
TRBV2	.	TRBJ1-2	ASTPTDGYT
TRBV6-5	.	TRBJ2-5	ASSYGAGTQGETQY
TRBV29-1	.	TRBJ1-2	SVPGQGVYGYT
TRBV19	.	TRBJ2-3	ASSLVAGRSTDTQY
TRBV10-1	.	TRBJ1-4	ASNRGLGDEKLF